This entry describes one T cell receptor (beta chain). The entry originates in a study of T cell repertoires in cytomegalovirus infection. Study as a whole: CMV infection together with matching HLA type was indicated by public TCR beta signatures.

TCRdb independently ran MiXCR on the reads; one entry per CDR3 protein. The table records some 150,000 distinct CDR3 sequences, around a quarter of them present only once. This TCR derives from a human donor in good health (CMV status not recorded). Some clones in this sample may be carry-over from other donors' samples. The material sequenced was PBMCs.

CDR3 nucleotides: TGTGCCAGCAGCCCCCCTGGCCTCAACACCGGGGAGCTGTTTTTT. Its translation is CASSPPGLNTGELFF. This rearrangement joins TRBV7-9 to TRBJ2-2; D ambiguous. The V and J ends lost 5 bases and 2 bases respectively, with 12 bases between them. CDR1 and CDR2 (germline): SEHNR, FQNEAQ (reference sequence). CDR3 length equals 15 residues.